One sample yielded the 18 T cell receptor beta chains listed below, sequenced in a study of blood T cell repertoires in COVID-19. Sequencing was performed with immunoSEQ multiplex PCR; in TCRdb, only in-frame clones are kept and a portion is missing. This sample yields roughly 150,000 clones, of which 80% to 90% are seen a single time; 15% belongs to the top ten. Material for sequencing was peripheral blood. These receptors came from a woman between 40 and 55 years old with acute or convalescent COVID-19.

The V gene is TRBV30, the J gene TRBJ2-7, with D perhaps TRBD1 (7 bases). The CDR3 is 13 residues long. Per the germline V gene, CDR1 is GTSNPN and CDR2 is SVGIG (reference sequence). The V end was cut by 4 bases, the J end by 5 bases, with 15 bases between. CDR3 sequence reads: CAWNQGGTNEQYF. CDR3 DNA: TGTGCCTGGAATCAGGGGGGTACTAACGAGCAGTACTTC.

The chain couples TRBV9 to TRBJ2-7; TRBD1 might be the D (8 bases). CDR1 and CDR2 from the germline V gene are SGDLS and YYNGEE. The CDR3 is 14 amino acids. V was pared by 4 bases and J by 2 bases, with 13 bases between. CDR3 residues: CASSKTGGAYEQYF. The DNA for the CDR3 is TGTGCCAGCAGCAAAACAGGGGGGGCCTACGAGCAGTACTTC. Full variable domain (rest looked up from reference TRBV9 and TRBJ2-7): DSGVTQTPKHLITATGQRVTLRCSPRSGDLSVYWYQQSLDQGLQFLIQYYNGEERAKGNILERFSAQQFPDLHSELNLSSLELGDSALYFCASSKTGGAYEQYFGPGTRLTVT.

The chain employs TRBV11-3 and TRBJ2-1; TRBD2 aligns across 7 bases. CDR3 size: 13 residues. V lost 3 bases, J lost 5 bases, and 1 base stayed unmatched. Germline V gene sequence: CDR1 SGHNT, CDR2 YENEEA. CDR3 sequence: CASSFAGDNEQFF. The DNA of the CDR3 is TGTGCCAGCAGCTTTGCGGGGGACAATGAGCAGTTCTTC.

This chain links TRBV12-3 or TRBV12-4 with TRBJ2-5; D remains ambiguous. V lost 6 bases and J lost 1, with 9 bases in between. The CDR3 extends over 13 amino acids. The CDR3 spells CASSPLSQETQYF. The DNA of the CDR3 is TGTGCCAGCAGCCCACTATCCCAAGAGACCCAGTACTTC.

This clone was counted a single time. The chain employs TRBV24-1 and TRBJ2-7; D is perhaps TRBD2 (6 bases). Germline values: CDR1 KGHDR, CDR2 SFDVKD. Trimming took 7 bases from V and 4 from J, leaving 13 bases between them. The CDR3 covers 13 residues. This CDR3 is CATSPGGEYEQYF. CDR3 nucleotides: TGTGCCACCAGCCCCGGAGGGGAGTACGAGCAGTACTTC.

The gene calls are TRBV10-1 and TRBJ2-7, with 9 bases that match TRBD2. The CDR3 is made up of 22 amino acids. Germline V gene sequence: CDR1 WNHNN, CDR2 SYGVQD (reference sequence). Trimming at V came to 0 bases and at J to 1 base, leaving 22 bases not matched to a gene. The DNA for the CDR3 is TGCGCCAGCAGTGAGTCGCCCCCCGGGGCTAGCGGGGAGGGGTTGGGGTCCTACGAGCAGTACTTC. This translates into CASSESPPGASGEGLGSYEQYF.

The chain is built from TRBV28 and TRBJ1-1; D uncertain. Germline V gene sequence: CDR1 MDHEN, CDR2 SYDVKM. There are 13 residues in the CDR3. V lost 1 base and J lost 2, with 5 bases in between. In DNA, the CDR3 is TGTGCCAGCAGTTTATCAGGAAACACTGAAGCTTTCTTT. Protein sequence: CASSLSGNTEAFF.

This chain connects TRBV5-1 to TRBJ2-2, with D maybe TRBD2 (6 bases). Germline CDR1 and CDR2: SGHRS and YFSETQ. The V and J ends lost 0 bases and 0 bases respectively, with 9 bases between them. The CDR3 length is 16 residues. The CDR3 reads CASSLETGANTGELFF. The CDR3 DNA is TGCGCCAGCAGCTTGGAGACGGGAGCGAACACCGGGGAGCTGTTTTTT.

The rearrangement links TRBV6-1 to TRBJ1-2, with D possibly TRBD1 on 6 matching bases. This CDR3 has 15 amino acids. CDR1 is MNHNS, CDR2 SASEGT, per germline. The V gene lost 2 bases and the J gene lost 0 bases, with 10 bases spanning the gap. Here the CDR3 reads CASSESTGTNYGYTF. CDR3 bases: TGTGCCAGCAGTGAATCGACAGGTACTAACTATGGCTACACCTTC.

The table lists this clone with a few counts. CDR3 bases: TGTGCCAGTCGGGGAGTCTATAGCAATCAGCCCCAGCATTTT. It translates to CASRGVYSNQPQHF. This chain uses TRBV19 with TRBJ1-5; D is undetermined. CDR1 and CDR2 from the germline V gene are LNHDA and SQIVND (reference sequence). Trimming took 8 bases from V and 0 from J, leaving 11 bases between them. The length of the CDR3 is 14 residues.

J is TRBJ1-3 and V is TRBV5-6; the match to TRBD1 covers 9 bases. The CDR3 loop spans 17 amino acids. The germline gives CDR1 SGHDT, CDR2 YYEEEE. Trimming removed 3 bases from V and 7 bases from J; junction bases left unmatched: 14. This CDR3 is CASSSSRQGVSSNTIYF. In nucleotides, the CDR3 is TGTGCCAGCAGCTCATCTCGACAGGGGGTCTCTTCTAACACCATATATTTT.

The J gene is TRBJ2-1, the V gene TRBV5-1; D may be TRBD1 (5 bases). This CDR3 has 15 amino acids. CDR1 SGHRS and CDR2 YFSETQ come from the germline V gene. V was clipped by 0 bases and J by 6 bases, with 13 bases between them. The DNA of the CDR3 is TGCGCCAGCAGCTTGGTCCAGGGATCGGCCAATGAGCAGTTCTTC. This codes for CASSLVQGSANEQFF.

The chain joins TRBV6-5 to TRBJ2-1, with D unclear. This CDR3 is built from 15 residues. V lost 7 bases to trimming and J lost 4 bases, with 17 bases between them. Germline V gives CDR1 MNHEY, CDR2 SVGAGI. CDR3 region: CASTLRAPGYNEQFF. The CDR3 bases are TGTGCCAGCACCCTTCGAGCCCCGGGTTACAATGAGCAGTTCTTC.

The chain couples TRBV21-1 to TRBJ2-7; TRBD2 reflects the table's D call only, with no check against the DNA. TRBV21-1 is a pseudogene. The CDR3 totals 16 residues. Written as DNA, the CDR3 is TGTGCCAGCAGCAATCCCCCAGCGTCGTTCTCCTACGAGCAGTACTTC. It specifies CASSNPPASFSYEQYF.

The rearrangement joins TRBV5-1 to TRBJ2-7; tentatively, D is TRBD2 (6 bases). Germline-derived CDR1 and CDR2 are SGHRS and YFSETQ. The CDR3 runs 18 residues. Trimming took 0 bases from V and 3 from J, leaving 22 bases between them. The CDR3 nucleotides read TGCGCCAGCAGCTTGGGAGAAATCCGGGAGTCTAGGTTCTACGAGCAGTACTTC. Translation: CASSLGEIRESRFYEQYF. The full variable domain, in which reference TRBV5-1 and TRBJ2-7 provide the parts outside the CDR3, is KAGVTQTPRYLIKTRGQQVTLSCSPISGHRSVSWYQQTPGQGLQFLFEYFSETQRNKGNFPGRFSGRQFSNSRSEMNVSTLELGDSALYLCASSLGEIRESRFYEQYFGPGTRLTVT.

As DNA, the CDR3 is TGTGCCAGCAGCCAAGAAGTATCAGGGGGTCACAATGAGCAGTTCTTC. It codes for CASSQEVSGGHNEQFF. The V gene is TRBV14, the J gene TRBJ2-1; 7 bases map to TRBD1. The CDR3 covers 16 residues. V lost 0 bases, J lost 5 bases, and 7 bases stayed unmatched. The V gene's germline CDR1 is SGHDN and CDR2 FVKESK.

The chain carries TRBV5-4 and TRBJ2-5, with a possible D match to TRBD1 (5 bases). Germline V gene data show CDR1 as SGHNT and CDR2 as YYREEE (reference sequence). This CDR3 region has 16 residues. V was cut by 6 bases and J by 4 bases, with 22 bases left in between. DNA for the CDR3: TGTGCCAGCAACAGGAAGAAGGGGTTATCTGGAGAGACCCAGTACTTC. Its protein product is CASNRKKGLSGETQYF.

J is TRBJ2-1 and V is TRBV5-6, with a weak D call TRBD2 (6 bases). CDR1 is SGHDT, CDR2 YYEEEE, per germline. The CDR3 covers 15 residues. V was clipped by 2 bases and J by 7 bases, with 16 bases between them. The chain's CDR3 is CASSFGRDWGNEQFF. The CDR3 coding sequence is TGTGCCAGCAGCTTCGGGCGGGATTGGGGTAATGAGCAGTTCTTC.